A selection of T cell receptor beta chains follows, all from one sample in a study of blood T cell repertoires in COVID-19. The repertoire was sequenced with immunoSEQ multiplex PCR; TCRdb's copy has only in-frame clones and lacks some. The repertoire has 60,000 to 65,000 clones, 85% to 90% of them found once; the top ten carry about 9%. The sequenced sample consisted of peripheral blood. These receptors were taken from a human donor with active COVID-19. The donor label of this sample is uncertain. The CDR3 runs from the conserved cysteine through the conserved F or W.

TRBV5-5 | CASSVGQGVREYF
TRBV7-2 | CASSLAGGDYGYTF
TRBV4-3 | CASSQDVRQGAYNEQFF
TRBV6-2/TRBV6-3 | CASSYPGGGPDTQYF
TRBV7-9 | CASSLHDRDASYEQYF
TRBV6-2/TRBV6-3 | CASSPIGLAGGPRTGELFF
TRBV28 | CASRQAVNTIYF
TRBV6-4 | CASSDSFSGELFF
TRBV27 | CASRAGGGNIQYF
TRBV10-3 | CAITPHESSGNTIYF
TRBV10-3 | CAISEGGSSYEQYF
TRBV7-8 | CASSSTGANEQFF
TRBV14 | CASSQLPQGNKGNQPQHF
TRBV6-2/TRBV6-3 | CASSAFGTALGYEQYF
TRBV12-3/TRBV12-4 | CASSLARGREQYF
TRBV6-2/TRBV6-3 | CASSPEIGQGHGEAFF
TRBV24-1 | CATSDPTPGLAGGADTQYF
TRBV19 | CASSILEDQPQHF
TRBV7-2 | CASSFPTSGSRHNEQFF
TRBV2 | CASSDPRTLAGDTDTQYF
TRBV4-1 | CASGLLAGSYEQYF
TRBV6-5 | CASSYSHTHNEQFF
TRBV7-2 | CASSLGEANYEQYF
TRBV5-4 | CASSSDYSNSPLHF
TRBV18 | CASSPFGTGGLEQYF
TRBV6-4 | CASSDSVASGSRSNQPQHF
TRBV3-1/TRBV3-2 | CASGGLGNQPQHF
TRBV10-1 | CASSPGAGNTIYF
TRBV5-1 | CASSLVGGGAADTQYF
TRBV4-1 | CASSLWTGSPGANVLTF
TRBV3-1/TRBV3-2 | CASSQGTGVNSPLHF
TRBV10-1 | CASSITTSGTGLTDTQYF
TRBV10-3 | CAISESRRDTGELFF
TRBV7-9 | CASSLVLADQETQYF
TRBV9 | CASSVLASGRIDTQYF
TRBV27 | CASSLVTGLANTGELFF
TRBV4-3 | CASSLEPLRGGRIGELFF